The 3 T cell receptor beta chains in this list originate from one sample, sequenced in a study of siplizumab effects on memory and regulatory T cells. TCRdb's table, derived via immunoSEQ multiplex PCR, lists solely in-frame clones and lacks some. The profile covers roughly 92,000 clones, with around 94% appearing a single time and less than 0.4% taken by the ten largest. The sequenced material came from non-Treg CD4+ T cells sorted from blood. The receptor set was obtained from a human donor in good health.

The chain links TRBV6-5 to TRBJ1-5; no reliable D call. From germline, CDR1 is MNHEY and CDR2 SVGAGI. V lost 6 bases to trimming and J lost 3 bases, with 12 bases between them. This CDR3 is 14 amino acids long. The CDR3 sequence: CASRGVGTNQPQHF. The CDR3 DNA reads TGTGCCAGCAGGGGAGTTGGTACCAATCAGCCCCAGCATTTT.

The CDR3 here is CASSEGAGGNNSPLHF. The CDR3 nucleotides are TGTGCCAGCAGTGAAGGTGCAGGGGGTAATAATTCACCCCTCCACTTT. The rearrangement uses TRBV25-1 and TRBJ1-6; 7 bases map to TRBD1. The CDR3 has 16 residues. V shed 2 bases and J 5 bases; nucleotides not matched to a gene: 6. Germline V gene lookup returns CDR1 MGHDK and CDR2 SYGVNS.

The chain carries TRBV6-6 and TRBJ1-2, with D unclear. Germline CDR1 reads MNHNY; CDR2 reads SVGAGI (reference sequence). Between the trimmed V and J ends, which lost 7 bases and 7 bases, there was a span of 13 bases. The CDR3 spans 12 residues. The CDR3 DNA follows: TGTGCCAGCACTCCCGACGGAGTTGGCTACACCTTC. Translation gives CASTPDGVGYTF.